This record concerns one T cell receptor (beta chain) sequence. The antigen remains unidentified. The study ran its PCR with 60 Vbeta and 13 Jbeta primers. Data came from immunoSEQ multiplex PCR; TCRdb stores just in-frame clones and leaves some out. The sample yields around 120,000 clones, 75% to 85% seen once. The data derive from a study of cytomegalovirus exposure and HLA in healthy donors. Study-level points and caveats: The authors later found most CMV-associated TCR beta chains appeared HLA-restricted. After further analysis at a later stage, around 17,000 TCR beta sequences were associated with HLA alleles at 0.05 false discovery rate.

Germline loops: CDR1 MNHEY, CDR2 SMNVEV (reference sequence). V was pared by 3 bases and J by 4 bases, with 10 bases between. The CDR3 covers 14 residues. All the people who gave samples were healthy bone marrow donors. V gene TRBV27 combines with J gene TRBJ1-5; TRBD1 might be the D (5 bases). The TCR sequence derives from a man younger than 45 in good health and CMV-seropositive. Sequenced input: PBMCs. In DNA, the CDR3 is TGTGCCAGCAGTTTCGCAGGGTCAAATCAGCCCCAGCATTTT. Amino acids: CASSFAGSNQPQHF.